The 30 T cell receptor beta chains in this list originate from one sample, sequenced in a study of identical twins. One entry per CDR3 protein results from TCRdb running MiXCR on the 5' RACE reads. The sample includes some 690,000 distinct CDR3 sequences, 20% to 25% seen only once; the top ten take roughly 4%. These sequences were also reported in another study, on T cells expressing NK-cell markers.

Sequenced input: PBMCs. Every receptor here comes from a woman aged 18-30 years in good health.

As DNA, the CDR3 is TGCAGTGCTAATGGGGATGCCTACAATGAGCAGTTCTTC. This sequence encodes CSANGDAYNEQFF. This chain links TRBV20-1 with TRBJ2-1; unclear D gene. Germline-derived CDR1 and CDR2 are DFQATT and SNEGSKA (reference sequence). This CDR3 has 13 amino acids. The V gene lost 4 bases and the J gene lost 2 bases, with 9 bases spanning the gap.

DNA of the CDR3: TGCGCCAGCAGCTTGGCCTGGAGCGGCAATGAGCAGTTCTTC. Amino acid sequence: CASSLAWSGNEQFF. The gene calls are TRBV5-1 and TRBJ2-1; tentative D call: TRBD2 (5 bases). The CDR3 runs 14 residues. Deletions cut 0 bases from V and 6 bases from J, with 10 bases between. Per the germline V gene, CDR1 is SGHRS and CDR2 is YFSETQ.

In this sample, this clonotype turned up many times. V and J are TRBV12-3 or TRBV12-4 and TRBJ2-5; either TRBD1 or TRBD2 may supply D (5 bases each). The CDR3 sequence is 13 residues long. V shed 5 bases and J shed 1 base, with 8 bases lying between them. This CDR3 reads CASSRDRQETQYF. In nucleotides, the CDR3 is TGTGCCAGCAGTCGGGACCGCCAAGAGACCCAGTACTTC.

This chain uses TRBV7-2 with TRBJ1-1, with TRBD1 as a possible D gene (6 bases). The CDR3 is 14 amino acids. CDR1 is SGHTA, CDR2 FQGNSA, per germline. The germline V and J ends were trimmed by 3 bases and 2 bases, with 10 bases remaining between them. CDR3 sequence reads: CASSFMGTNTEAFF. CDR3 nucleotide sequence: TGTGCCAGCAGCTTTATGGGGACAAACACTGAAGCTTTCTTT.

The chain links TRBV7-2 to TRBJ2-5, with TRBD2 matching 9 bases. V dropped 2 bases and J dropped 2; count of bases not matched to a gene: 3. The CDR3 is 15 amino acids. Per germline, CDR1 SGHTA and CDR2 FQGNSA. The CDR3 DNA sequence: TGTGCCAGCAGCTTAATAGCGGGAGCGCAAGAGACCCAGTACTTC. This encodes CASSLIAGAQETQYF.

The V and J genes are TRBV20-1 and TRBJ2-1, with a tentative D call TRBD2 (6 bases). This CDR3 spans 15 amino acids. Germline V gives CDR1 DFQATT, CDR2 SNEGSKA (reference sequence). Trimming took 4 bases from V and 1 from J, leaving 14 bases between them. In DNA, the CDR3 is TGCAGTGCTACGGGACTCACATTATCCTACAATGAGCAGTTCTTC. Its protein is CSATGLTLSYNEQFF.

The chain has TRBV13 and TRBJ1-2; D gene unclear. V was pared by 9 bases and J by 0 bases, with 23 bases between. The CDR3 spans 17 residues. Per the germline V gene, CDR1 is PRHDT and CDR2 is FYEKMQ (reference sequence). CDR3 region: CARSTITKWQSNYGYTF. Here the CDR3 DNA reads TGTGCCAGAAGCACCATCACAAAGTGGCAGTCTAACTATGGCTACACCTTC.

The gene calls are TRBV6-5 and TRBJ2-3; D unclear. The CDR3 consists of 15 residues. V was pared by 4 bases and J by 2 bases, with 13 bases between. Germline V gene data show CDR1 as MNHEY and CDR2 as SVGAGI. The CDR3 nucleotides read TGTGCCAGCAGTTCGGCAGGCCCCCTCACAGATACGCAGTATTTT. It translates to CASSSAGPLTDTQYF.

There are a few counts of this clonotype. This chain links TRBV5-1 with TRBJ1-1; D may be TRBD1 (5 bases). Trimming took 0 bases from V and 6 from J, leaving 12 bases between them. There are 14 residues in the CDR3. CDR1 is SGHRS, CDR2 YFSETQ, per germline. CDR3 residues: CASSLDPGVAEAFF. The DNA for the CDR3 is TGCGCCAGCAGCTTGGATCCGGGGGTCGCTGAAGCTTTCTTT.

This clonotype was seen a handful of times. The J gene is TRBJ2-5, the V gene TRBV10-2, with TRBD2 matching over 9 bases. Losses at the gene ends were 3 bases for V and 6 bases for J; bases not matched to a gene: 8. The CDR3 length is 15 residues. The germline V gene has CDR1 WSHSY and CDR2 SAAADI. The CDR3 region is CASSDPGLARKTQYF. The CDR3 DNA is TGCGCCAGCAGTGATCCGGGACTAGCTAGAAAGACCCAGTACTTC.

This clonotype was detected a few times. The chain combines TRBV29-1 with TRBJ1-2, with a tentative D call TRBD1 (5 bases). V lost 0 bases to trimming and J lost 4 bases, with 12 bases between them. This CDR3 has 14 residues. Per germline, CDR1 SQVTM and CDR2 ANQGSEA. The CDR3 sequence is CSVEDRRDSYGYTF. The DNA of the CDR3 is TGCAGCGTTGAAGATCGCAGGGATTCCTATGGCTACACCTTC.

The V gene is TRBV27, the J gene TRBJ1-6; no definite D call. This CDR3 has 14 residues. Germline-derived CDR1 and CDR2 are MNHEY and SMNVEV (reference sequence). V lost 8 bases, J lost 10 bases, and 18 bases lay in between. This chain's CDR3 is CASGPGTPGSPLHF. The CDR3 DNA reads TGTGCCAGCGGCCCGGGTACCCCAGGCTCACCCCTCCACTTT.

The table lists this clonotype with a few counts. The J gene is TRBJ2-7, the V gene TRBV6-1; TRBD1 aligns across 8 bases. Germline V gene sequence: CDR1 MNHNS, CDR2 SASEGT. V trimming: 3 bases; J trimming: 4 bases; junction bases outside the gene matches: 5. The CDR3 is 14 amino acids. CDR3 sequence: CASSDGQGKYEQYF. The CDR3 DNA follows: TGTGCCAGCAGTGATGGACAGGGTAAATACGAGCAGTACTTC.

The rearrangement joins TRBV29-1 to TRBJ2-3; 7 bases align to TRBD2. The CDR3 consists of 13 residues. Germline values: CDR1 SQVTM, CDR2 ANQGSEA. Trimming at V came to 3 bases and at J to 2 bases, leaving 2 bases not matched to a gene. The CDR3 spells CSVDGGNTDTQYF. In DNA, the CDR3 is TGCAGCGTTGACGGGGGGAACACAGATACGCAGTATTTT.

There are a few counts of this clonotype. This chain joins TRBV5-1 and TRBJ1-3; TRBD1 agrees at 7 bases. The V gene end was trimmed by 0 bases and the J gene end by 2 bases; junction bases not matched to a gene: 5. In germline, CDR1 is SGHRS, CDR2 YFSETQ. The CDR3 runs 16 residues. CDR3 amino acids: CASSLAKGQPGNTIYF. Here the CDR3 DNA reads TGCGCCAGCAGCTTGGCCAAGGGACAGCCTGGAAACACCATATATTTT.

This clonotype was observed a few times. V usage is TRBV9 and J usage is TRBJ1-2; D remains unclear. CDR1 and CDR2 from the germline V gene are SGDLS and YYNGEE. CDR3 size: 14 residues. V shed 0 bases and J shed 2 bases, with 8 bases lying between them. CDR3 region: CASSVAGRNYGYTF. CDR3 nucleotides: TGTGCCAGCAGCGTAGCCGGGCGGAACTATGGCTACACCTTC.

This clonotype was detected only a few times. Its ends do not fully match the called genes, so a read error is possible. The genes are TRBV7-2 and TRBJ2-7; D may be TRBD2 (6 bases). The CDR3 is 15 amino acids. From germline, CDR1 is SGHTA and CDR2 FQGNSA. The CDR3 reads CASTPQLAAVYVQYF. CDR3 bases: TGTGCCAGCACCCCCCAACTAGCAGCTGTCTACGTGCAGTACTTC.

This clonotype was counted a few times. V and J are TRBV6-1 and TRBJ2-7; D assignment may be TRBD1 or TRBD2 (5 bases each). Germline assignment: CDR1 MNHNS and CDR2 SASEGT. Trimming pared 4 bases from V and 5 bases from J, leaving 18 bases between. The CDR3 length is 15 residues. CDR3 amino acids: CASSATGTASHEQYF. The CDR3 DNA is TGTGCCAGCAGTGCCACCGGGACCGCATCCCACGAGCAGTACTTC.

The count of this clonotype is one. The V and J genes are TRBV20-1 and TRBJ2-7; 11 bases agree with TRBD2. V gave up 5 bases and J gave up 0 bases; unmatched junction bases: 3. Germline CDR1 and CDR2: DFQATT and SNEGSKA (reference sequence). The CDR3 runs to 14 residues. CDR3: CSAVTSGSSYEQYF. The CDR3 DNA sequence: TGCAGTGCTGTAACTAGCGGGAGCTCCTACGAGCAGTACTTC.

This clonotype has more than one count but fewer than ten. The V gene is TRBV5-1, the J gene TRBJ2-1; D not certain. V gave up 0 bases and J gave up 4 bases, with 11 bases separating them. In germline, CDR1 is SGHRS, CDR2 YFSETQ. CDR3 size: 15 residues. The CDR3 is CASSLVVEHYNEQFF. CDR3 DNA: TGCGCCAGCAGCTTGGTAGTAGAGCATTACAATGAGCAGTTCTTC.

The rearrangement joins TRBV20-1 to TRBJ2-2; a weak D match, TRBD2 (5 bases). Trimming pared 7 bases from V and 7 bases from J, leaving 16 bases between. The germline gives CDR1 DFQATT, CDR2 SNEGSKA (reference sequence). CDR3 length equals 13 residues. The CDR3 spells CSGRDPAGGELFF. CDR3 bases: TGCAGTGGGCGTGACCCGGCGGGCGGGGAGCTGTTTTTT.

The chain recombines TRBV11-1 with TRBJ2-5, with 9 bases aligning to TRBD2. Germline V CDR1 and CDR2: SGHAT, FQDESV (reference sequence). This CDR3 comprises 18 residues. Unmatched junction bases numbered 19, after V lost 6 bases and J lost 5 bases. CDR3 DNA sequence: TGTGCCAGCAGACCTGACTGGCGGGGGGGCCTTGAAGAGGAGACCCAGTACTTC. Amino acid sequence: CASRPDWRGGLEEETQYF.

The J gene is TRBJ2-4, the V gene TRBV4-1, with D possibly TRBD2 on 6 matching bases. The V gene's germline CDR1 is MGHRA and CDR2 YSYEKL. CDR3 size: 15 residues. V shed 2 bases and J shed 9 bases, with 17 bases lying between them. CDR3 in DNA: TGCGCCAGCAGCCAAAGGGTCGTCCGGGGAGGCATTCAGTACTTC. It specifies CASSQRVVRGGIQYF.

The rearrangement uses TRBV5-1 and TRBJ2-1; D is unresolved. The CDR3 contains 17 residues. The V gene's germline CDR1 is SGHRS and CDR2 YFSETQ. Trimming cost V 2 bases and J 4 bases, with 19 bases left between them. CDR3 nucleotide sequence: TGCGCCAGCAGCTTTAGGGCGTTCCAGCACCCTTACAATGAGCAGTTCTTC. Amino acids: CASSFRAFQHPYNEQFF.

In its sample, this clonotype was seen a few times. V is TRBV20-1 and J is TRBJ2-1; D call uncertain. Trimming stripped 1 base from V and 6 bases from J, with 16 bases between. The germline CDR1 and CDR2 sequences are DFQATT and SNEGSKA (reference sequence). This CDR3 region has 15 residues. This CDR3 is CSARATLPPPNEQFF. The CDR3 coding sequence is TGCAGTGCTAGAGCAACTCTCCCTCCCCCCAATGAGCAGTTCTTC.

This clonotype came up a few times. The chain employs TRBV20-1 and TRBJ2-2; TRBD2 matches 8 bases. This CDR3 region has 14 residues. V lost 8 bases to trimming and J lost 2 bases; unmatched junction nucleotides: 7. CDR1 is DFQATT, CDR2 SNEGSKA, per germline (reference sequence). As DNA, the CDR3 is TGCAGTTCGGGTGGACTAGCCAACACCGGGGAGCTGTTTTTT. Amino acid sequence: CSSGGLANTGELFF.

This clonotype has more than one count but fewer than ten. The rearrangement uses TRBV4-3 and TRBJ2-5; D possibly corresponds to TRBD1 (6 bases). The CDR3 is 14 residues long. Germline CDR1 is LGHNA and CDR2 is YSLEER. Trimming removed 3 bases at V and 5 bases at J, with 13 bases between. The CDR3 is CASSHTGIRETQYF. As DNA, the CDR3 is TGCGCCAGCAGCCACACAGGGATCCGGGAGACCCAGTACTTC.

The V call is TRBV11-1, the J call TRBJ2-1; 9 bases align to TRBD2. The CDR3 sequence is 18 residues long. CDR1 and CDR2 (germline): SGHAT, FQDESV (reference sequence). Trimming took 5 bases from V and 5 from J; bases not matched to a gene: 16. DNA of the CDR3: TGTGCCAGCAGCCGCCTGATCTCAGCGGGAGGAGCAGACAATGAGCAGTTCTTC. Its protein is CASSRLISAGGADNEQFF.

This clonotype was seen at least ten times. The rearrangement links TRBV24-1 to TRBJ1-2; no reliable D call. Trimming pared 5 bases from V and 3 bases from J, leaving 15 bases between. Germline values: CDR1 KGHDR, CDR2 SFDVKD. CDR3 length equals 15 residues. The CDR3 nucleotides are TGTGCCACCAGTGCCCTCGGGCGGTCTGACTATGGCTACACCTTC. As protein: CATSALGRSDYGYTF.

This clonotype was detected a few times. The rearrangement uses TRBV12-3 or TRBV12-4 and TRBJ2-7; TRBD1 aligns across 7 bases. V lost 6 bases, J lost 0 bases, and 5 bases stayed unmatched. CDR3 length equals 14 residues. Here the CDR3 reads CASRGQVSSYEQYF. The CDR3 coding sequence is TGTGCCAGCAGAGGACAGGTCAGCTCCTACGAGCAGTACTTC.